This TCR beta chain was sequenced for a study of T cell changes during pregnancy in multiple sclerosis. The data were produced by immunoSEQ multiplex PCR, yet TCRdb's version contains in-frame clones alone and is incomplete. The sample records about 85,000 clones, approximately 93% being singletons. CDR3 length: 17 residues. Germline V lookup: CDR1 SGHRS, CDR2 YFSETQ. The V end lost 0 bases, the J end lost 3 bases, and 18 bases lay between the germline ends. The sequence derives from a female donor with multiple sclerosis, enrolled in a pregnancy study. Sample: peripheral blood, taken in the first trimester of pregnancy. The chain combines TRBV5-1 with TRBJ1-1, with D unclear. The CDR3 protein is CASSLVKVAGGYTEAFF. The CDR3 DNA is TGCGCCAGCAGCTTGGTCAAAGTGGCGGGAGGGTACACTGAAGCTTTCTTT.